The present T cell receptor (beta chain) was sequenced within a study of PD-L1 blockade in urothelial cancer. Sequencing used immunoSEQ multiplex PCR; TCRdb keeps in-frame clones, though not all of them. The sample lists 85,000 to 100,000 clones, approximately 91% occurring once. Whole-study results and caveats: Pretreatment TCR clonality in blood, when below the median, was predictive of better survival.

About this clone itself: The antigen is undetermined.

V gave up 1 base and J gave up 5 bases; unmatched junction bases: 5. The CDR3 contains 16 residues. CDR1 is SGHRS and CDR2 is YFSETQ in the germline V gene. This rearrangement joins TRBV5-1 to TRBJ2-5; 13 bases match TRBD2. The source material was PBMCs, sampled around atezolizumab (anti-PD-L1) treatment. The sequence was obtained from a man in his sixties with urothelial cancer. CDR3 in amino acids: CASSLTAGLAGETQYF. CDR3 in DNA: TGCGCCAGCAGCTTGACTGCGGGACTAGCGGGGGAGACCCAGTACTTC.